Shown below are 26 T cell receptor beta chains from a single sample sequenced in a study of T-cell reconstitution after alpha-beta-depleted transplantation in children. Preparation of the TCRbeta library was carried out with unique molecular identifiers. TCRdb re-analysed the PCR reads in MiXCR, keeping a single row per CDR3 protein. The sample records over 300,000 distinct CDR3 sequences, 10% to 13% being singletons. Sequencing used PBMCs from the stem cell graft donor, obtained from the stem cell graft. Every receptor here comes from a human donor who donated a stem cell graft to a child with acute lymphoblastic leukemia.

This chain links TRBV9 with TRBJ2-2; D is possibly TRBD2 (6 bases). The CDR3 totals 15 residues. The V gene's germline CDR1 is SGDLS and CDR2 YYNGEE. Deletions cut 3 bases from V and 1 base from J, with 10 bases between. This chain's CDR3 is CASSGGTQNTGELFF. CDR3 coding DNA: TGTGCCAGCAGCGGCGGGACTCAGAACACCGGGGAGCTGTTTTTT.

This clonotype was observed many times. The CDR3 DNA is TGTGCCAGCAGCTCGGGGCACGTCACCGGGGAGCTGTTTTTT. It is translated as CASSSGHVTGELFF. V usage is TRBV11-3 and J usage is TRBJ2-2; D possibly matches TRBD1 or TRBD2 (5 bases each). Germline CDR1 and CDR2: SGHNT and YENEEA. This CDR3 is 14 amino acids long. With 4 bases removed from V and 4 bases from J, the gap between germline ends came to 10 bases.

This chain links TRBV12-3 or TRBV12-4 with TRBJ2-3; a weak D match, TRBD2 (5 bases). Trimming removed 4 bases from V and 0 bases from J, with 14 bases in between. This CDR3 contains 16 residues. For the CDR3, the DNA is TGTGCCAGCAGTTCTATGACCGGGATCAGCACAGATACGCAGTATTTT. Encoded protein: CASSSMTGISTDTQYF.

This clonotype has just a few counts. CDR3 loop: CASSFTGLVNEQFF. CDR3 nucleotides: TGTGCCAGCAGCTTTACGGGACTCGTAAATGAGCAGTTCTTC. The chain joins TRBV7-8 to TRBJ2-1; possible D gene TRBD2, 6 bases. V shed 3 bases and J shed 7 bases, with 13 bases lying between them. Looked up from germline, CDR1 is SGHVS and CDR2 is FQNEAQ. The CDR3 is 14 amino acids.

This chain links TRBV4-3 with TRBJ2-7, with 7 bases identical to TRBD1. Germline loops: CDR1 LGHNA, CDR2 YSLEER. Trimming took 0 bases from V and 4 from J; bases not matched to a gene: 6. CDR3 length: 15 residues. In nucleotides, the CDR3 is TGCGCCAGCAGCCAAGATGTTAACAGGGGATACGAGCAGTACTTC. Its translation is CASSQDVNRGYEQYF.

The table lists this clonotype with many counts. V usage is TRBV6-5 and J usage is TRBJ1-2, with TRBD1 identical over 10 bases. The CDR3 runs to 15 residues. V was pared by 2 bases and J by 6 bases, with 6 bases of the junction left unmatched. Germline CDR1 is MNHEY and CDR2 is SVGAGI. CDR3 sequence (DNA): TGTGCCAGCAGTTACCTCCCCGGGACAGGGGATGGCTACACCTTC. Translation: CASSYLPGTGDGYTF.

V is TRBV4-1 and J is TRBJ2-7; TRBD2 agrees at 13 bases. The CDR3 spans 15 residues. Germline CDR1 reads MGHRA; CDR2 reads YSYEKL. V lost 6 bases, J lost 4 bases, and 6 bases stayed unmatched. The CDR3 loop is CASRWTSGSPYEQYF. DNA for the CDR3: TGCGCCAGCAGGTGGACTAGCGGGAGTCCATACGAGCAGTACTTC.

The J gene is TRBJ2-7, the V gene TRBV5-1, with 10 nucleotides matching TRBD1. This CDR3 spans 16 amino acids. The germline gives CDR1 SGHRS, CDR2 YFSETQ. V was clipped by 4 bases and J by 4 bases; unmatched bases: 11. The CDR3 loop reads CASSLRVPDRGYEQYF. DNA of the CDR3: TGCGCCAGCAGCCTAAGGGTCCCGGACAGGGGGTACGAGCAGTACTTC.

This clonotype was detected ten times or more. The DNA of the CDR3 is TGTGCCAGCAGTTTTATGGGGGTTACATTAGGGAGAGGCCAGCCCCAGCATTTT. This gives the protein CASSFMGVTLGRGQPQHF. V and J are TRBV28 and TRBJ1-5, with a tentative D call TRBD1 (5 bases). The CDR3 has 18 amino acids. The germline gives CDR1 MDHEN, CDR2 SYDVKM. V was clipped by 3 bases and J by 7 bases, with 25 bases between them.

This clonotype occurred many times. The chain carries TRBV3-1 and TRBJ2-3; either TRBD1 or TRBD2 may fit D (5 bases each). The CDR3 is 17 residues long. V gave up 3 bases and J gave up 2 bases, with 18 bases separating them. Per germline, CDR1 LGHDT and CDR2 YNNKEL (reference sequence). CDR3 sequence: CASSHRGSPYNTDTQYF. For the CDR3, the DNA is TGTGCCAGCAGCCATCGGGGCTCCCCGTACAACACAGATACGCAGTATTTT.

At least ten counts were recorded for this clonotype. This chain links TRBV5-1 with TRBJ1-1; a possible D gene is TRBD1 (5 bases). V was trimmed by 4 bases and J by 6 bases, leaving 13 bases between them. The germline gives CDR1 SGHRS, CDR2 YFSETQ. The CDR3 runs 13 residues. The DNA for the CDR3 is TGCGCCAGCAGCGTAGGGACGACAGCTGAAGCTTTCTTT. Its translation: CASSVGTTAEAFF. The full variable domain, rest sourced from reference TRBV5-1 and TRBJ1-1, is KAGVTQTPRYLIKTRGQQVTLSCSPISGHRSVSWYQQTPGQGLQFLFEYFSETQRNKGNFPGRFSGRQFSNSRSEMNVSTLELGDSALYLCASSVGTTAEAFFGQGTRLTVV.

In its sample, this clonotype was seen a few times. The V and J genes are TRBV6-2 or TRBV6-3 and TRBJ1-1; D is undetermined. CDR3 length: 13 residues. Germline V gene sequence: CDR1 MNHEY, CDR2 SVGEGT. Between the trimmed V and J ends, which lost 2 bases and 4 bases, there was a span of 8 bases. CDR3: CASSYGRGTEAFF. The CDR3 bases are TGTGCCAGCAGTTACGGGCGCGGCACTGAAGCTTTCTTT.

The V and J genes are TRBV27 and TRBJ2-3; 8 nucleotides align to TRBD1. J lost 7 bases, V lost 6 bases, and 12 bases had no gene match. Germline-derived CDR1 and CDR2 are MNHEY and SMNVEV (reference sequence). The CDR3 covers 15 residues. In nucleotides, the CDR3 is TGTGCCAGCAGGATCTCACCGACAGGGGCGAATACGCAGTATTTT. Translating gives CASRISPTGANTQYF.

The rearrangement links TRBV11-1 to TRBJ2-7; the match to TRBD1 covers 10 bases. The CDR3 loop spans 16 amino acids. V lost 1 base, J lost 2 bases, and 5 bases stayed unmatched. Germline V gene sequence: CDR1 SGHAT, CDR2 FQDESV (reference sequence). The CDR3 region has the DNA TGTGCCAGCAGCTTAGGAATCGGACAGGGGGCCTACGAGCAGTACTTC. This sequence encodes CASSLGIGQGAYEQYF.

The rearrangement joins TRBV6-1 to TRBJ1-1; D is uncertain. V was pared by 7 bases and J by 5 bases, with 17 bases between. The CDR3 length is 14 residues. Germline V gene sequence: CDR1 MNHNS, CDR2 SASEGT. The CDR3 nucleotides are TGTGCCAGCACAGAGCAGCCGGCGGATACTGAAGCTTTCTTT. Translated: CASTEQPADTEAFF.

This clonotype has only a few counts. The chain links TRBV4-3 to TRBJ2-1, with D perhaps matching TRBD2 (7 bases). The germline V and J ends were trimmed by 3 bases and 6 bases, with 15 bases remaining between them. The CDR3 loop spans 15 amino acids. Looked up from germline, CDR1 is LGHNA and CDR2 is YSLEER. CDR3 in amino acids: CASSQGRGALNEQFF. DNA for the CDR3: TGCGCCAGCAGCCAGGGTCGGGGGGCCCTCAATGAGCAGTTCTTC.

This clonotype was observed a handful of times. V and J are TRBV20-1 and TRBJ1-1; D is perhaps TRBD1 (6 bases). Trimming took 3 bases from V and 1 from J, leaving 12 bases between them. The CDR3 has 14 residues. From germline, CDR1 is DFQATT and CDR2 SNEGSKA (reference sequence). The CDR3 bases are TGCAGTGCTAGCAGGGGCGCAGGGAACACTGAAGCTTTCTTT. It codes for CSASRGAGNTEAFF.

This rearrangement joins TRBV12-3 or TRBV12-4 to TRBJ1-6; 10 positions match TRBD1. The CDR3 contains 16 residues. Trimming at V came to 6 bases and at J to 6 bases, leaving 8 bases not matched to a gene. CDR3 coding DNA: TGTGCCAGCAGCCCGGGACAGGGGCGAGGTAATTCACCCCTCCACTTT. This gives the protein CASSPGQGRGNSPLHF.

The sample holds a few counts of this clonotype. The chain combines TRBV5-1 with TRBJ2-5, with 11 nucleotides matching TRBD2. CDR1 is SGHRS and CDR2 is YFSETQ in the germline V gene. V lost 4 bases, J lost 5 bases, and 7 bases stayed unmatched. The CDR3 consists of 15 residues. In DNA form, the CDR3 reads TGCGCCAGCAGCGTAGGACTAGCGGGTCAGGAGACCCAGTACTTC. Its protein product is CASSVGLAGQETQYF.

This clonotype was counted only a few times. The chain uses TRBV12-3 or TRBV12-4 and TRBJ2-3; D is unresolved. Trimming pared 1 base from V and 2 bases from J, leaving 10 bases between. The CDR3 is 15 residues long. The CDR3 bases are TGTGCCAGCAGTTTAGAGGGTCACCTCACAGATACGCAGTATTTT. Translated, it gives CASSLEGHLTDTQYF.

The J gene is TRBJ2-1, the V gene TRBV20-1; D is possibly TRBD2 (7 bases). CDR3 length: 15 residues. Germline V gives CDR1 DFQATT, CDR2 SNEGSKA (reference sequence). V gave up 3 bases and J gave up 8 bases, with 20 bases separating them. The CDR3 is CSASLLLGGVDEQFF. The CDR3 DNA is TGCAGTGCTAGCCTCCTTCTAGGGGGGGTTGATGAGCAGTTCTTC.

This clonotype showed up many times. The rearrangement links TRBV27 to TRBJ1-2; the match to TRBD1 covers 7 bases. The CDR3 covers 12 residues. Germline V gene data show CDR1 as MNHEY and CDR2 as SMNVEV (reference sequence). J gave up 5 bases and V 4 bases, and 1 base lay outside the gene matches. The CDR3 reads CASSSTGYGYTF. Here the CDR3 DNA reads TGTGCCAGCAGTTCGACAGGGTATGGCTACACCTTC.

This clonotype was observed once. It may be a read error: a sequence one base away is much more abundant. This chain uses TRBV5-1 with TRBJ2-7, with TRBD1 identical over 9 bases. V lost 3 bases and J lost 3; bases outside the gene matches: 4. Germline values: CDR1 SGHRS, CDR2 YFSETQ. The CDR3 extends over 14 amino acids. CDR3 coding DNA: TGCGCCAGCAGCTCGGGACAGGGTATCTACGAGCAGTACTTC. Its protein is CASSSGQGIYEQYF. The whole variable domain, filled in from reference TRBV5-1 and TRBJ2-7, reads KAGVTQTPRYLIKTRGQQVTLSCSPISGHRSVSWYQQTPGQGLQFLFEYFSETQRNKGNFPGRFSGRQFSNSRSEMNVSTLELGDSALYLCASSSGQGIYEQYFGPGTRLTVT.

This chain links TRBV12-3 or TRBV12-4 with TRBJ2-5; 8 bases fit TRBD1. V dropped 7 bases and J dropped 4; count of bases not matched to a gene: 11. The CDR3 runs 15 residues. CDR3 in DNA: TGTGCCAGCACTAACTCGGACAGGGAAGGAGAGACCCAGTACTTC. Translation: CASTNSDREGETQYF.

In this sample, this clonotype turned up many times. The CDR3 region has the DNA TGCAGTGCTAGAGATCGGAGCAGGGGGTTGGATGAGCAGTTCTTC. Translating it yields CSARDRSRGLDEQFF. The rearrangement uses TRBV20-1 and TRBJ2-1; 7 nucleotides align to TRBD1. This CDR3 is built from 15 residues. The germline V gene has CDR1 DFQATT and CDR2 SNEGSKA (reference sequence). V lost 0 bases, J lost 8 bases, and 10 bases stayed unmatched.

The chain carries TRBV12-3 or TRBV12-4 and TRBJ2-7; 10 nucleotides line up with TRBD1. J was trimmed by 3 bases and V by 11 bases; bases with no gene match: 25. The CDR3 is made up of 19 amino acids. CDR3: CALCPGTGATEAEYYEQYF. CDR3 nucleotide sequence: TGTGCCCTCTGCCCCGGGACAGGGGCGACGGAGGCAGAATACTACGAGCAGTACTTC.